The rows below give T cell receptor beta chains drawn from one sample of a study of cytomegalovirus exposure and HLA in healthy donors. The protocol was immunoSEQ multiplex PCR, while the TCRdb copy is restricted to in-frame clones and leaves out a portion. The repertoire consists of about 91,000 clones, with around 60% occurring once and the leading ten covering 2% to 2.5%. Source material: PBMCs. These receptors were collected from a human donor in good health. Both conserved end residues are part of each CDR3. The D gene is left open where the match is weak. Some rows mark clone size as missing; the rest say once, few, many or name a class of expanded clone.

size | length | D | J | V | CDR3 | DNA
few | 15 | NA | TRBJ1-1 | TRBV6-1 | CASSGGVRVNTEAFF | TGTGCCAGCAGTGGGGGGGTCAGGGTGAACACTGAAGCTTTCTTT
few | 16 | NA | TRBJ1-3 | TRBV7-8 | CASSLIQGSGGNTIYF | TGTGCCAGCAGCTTGATACAGGGATCTGGTGGAAACACCATATATTTT
NA | 13 | NA | TRBJ2-7 | TRBV6-1 | CASSEVQSYEQYF | TGTGCCAGCAGTGAAGTCCAGTCCTACGAGCAGTACTTC
few | 13 | NA | TRBJ1-2 | TRBV7-2 | CASSSGQFYGYTF | TGTGCCAGCAGCTCCGGACAGTTCTATGGCTACACCTTC
NA | 15 | TRBD1 | TRBJ2-7 | TRBV6-1 | CASSAGWTGSYEQYF | TGTGCCAGCAGTGCCGGCTGGACAGGGAGCTACGAGCAGTACTTC
NA | 14 | TRBD1 | TRBJ2-5 | TRBV5-1 | CASSLEGTGGTQYF | TGCGCCAGCAGCTTGGAAGGGACAGGGGGGACCCAGTACTTC
NA | 14 | TRBD2 | TRBJ2-3 | TRBV29-1 | CSVDRRLAPDTQYF | TGCAGCGTTGATAGGAGACTAGCCCCAGATACGCAGTATTTT
once | 15 | TRBD1 | TRBJ1-6 | TRBV18 | CASSPGARGTSPLHF | TGTGCCAGCTCACCGGGGGCCAGGGGGACTTCACCCCTCCACTTT
few | 16 | TRBD2 | TRBJ2-3 | TRBV4-3 | CASSQGSAGGTDTQYF | TGCGCCAGCAGCCAAGGGTCAGCGGGGGGCACAGATACGCAGTATTTT
NA | 15 | TRBD2 | TRBJ2-5 | TRBV11-3 | CASSFVAGGGETQYF | TGTGCCAGCAGCTTCGTGGCGGGGGGTGGGGAGACCCAGTACTTC
once | 12 | NA | TRBJ2-2 | TRBV19 | CASSILAGELFF | TGTGCCAGTAGTATCCTCGCCGGGGAGCTGTTTTTT
NA | 13 | NA | TRBJ1-1 | TRBV4-2 | CASSQDTAGQAFF | TGTGCCAGCAGCCAAGATACGGCAGGGCAAGCTTTCTTT
NA | 15 | NA | TRBJ1-4 | TRBV7-2 | CASSSNLATNEKLFF | TGTGCCAGCAGCTCAAACTTAGCAACTAATGAAAAACTGTTTTTT
NA | 14 | NA | TRBJ2-2 | TRBV6-1 | CASSGQGGLGELFF | TGTGCCAGCAGTGGCCAGGGTGGCCTCGGGGAGCTGTTTTTT
NA | 18 | TRBD2 | TRBJ2-3 | TRBV7-9 | CASSFVAGRYLSTDTQYF | TGTGCCAGCAGCTTTGTAGCGGGGCGATACCTAAGCACAGATACGCAGTATTTT
NA | 14 | NA | TRBJ1-5 | TRBV18 | CASSPSSVNQPQHF | TGTGCCAGCTCCCCAAGCTCTGTGAATCAGCCCCAGCATTTT
NA | 15 | NA | TRBJ2-5 | TRBV6-6 | CASSYPQQGGETQYF | TGTGCCAGCAGTTACCCCCAGCAGGGAGGAGAGACCCAGTACTTC
few | 17 | TRBD2 | TRBJ2-2 | TRBV28 | CASSFRRAGGNTGELFF | TGTGCCAGCAGTTTCCGGCGGGCGGGGGGGAACACCGGGGAGCTGTTTTTT
few | 15 | TRBD2 | TRBJ2-7 | TRBV9 | CASSVGGGGAYEQYF | TGTGCCAGCAGCGTAGGAGGCGGGGGGGCCTACGAGCAGTACTTC
NA | 14 | TRBD1 | TRBJ1-2 | TRBV4-3 | CASRPDRVGYGYTF | TGCGCCAGCAGACCGGACAGGGTAGGCTATGGCTACACCTTC
NA | 13 | NA | TRBJ2-7 | TRBV5-6 | CASTWGQAYEQYF | TGTGCCAGCACCTGGGGACAAGCATACGAGCAGTACTTC
few | 13 | NA | TRBJ1-6 | TRBV7-8 | CASSPGSNSPLHF | TGTGCCAGCAGCCCCGGGAGTAATTCACCCCTCCACTTT